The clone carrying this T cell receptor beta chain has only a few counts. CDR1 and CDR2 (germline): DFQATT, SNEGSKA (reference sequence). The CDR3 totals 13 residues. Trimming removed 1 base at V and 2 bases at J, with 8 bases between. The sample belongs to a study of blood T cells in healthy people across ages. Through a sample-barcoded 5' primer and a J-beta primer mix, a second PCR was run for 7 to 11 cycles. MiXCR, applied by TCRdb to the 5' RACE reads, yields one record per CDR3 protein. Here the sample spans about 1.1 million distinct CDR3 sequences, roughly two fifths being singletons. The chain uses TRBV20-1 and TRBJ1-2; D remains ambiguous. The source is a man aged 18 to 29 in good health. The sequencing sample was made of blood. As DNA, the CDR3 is TGCAGTGCTAGAGGCGCCCAGAACTATGGCTACACCTTC. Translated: CSARGAQNYGYTF.